What follows are 17 T cell receptor beta chains derived from one specimen sequenced in a study of cytomegalovirus exposure and HLA in healthy donors (TCRdb year 2017). Library preparation was by the immunoSEQ multiplex PCR assay. The multiplex PCR relied on a mix of 60 forward primers for TCR Vbeta segments and 13 reverse primers for TCR Jbeta segments. TCRdb provides this immuneACCESS table in a form limited to in-frame rearrangements. Some clones are lacking; in checked studies, under half of them reflect an unresolved V gene, and why the rest are absent is not known. In this sample the table shows about 37,000 clones, approximately 80% of which occur a single time. The ten largest clones capture over 9.5% of the sample. The sequencing sample was made of PBMCs. The receptors were sampled from a woman between 18 and 30 years old in good health and CMV-seropositive.

The gene calls are TRBV30 and TRBJ1-2; tentative D call: TRBD1 (6 bases). Germline values: CDR1 GTSNPN, CDR2 SVGIG (reference sequence). Trimming shortened V by 3 bases and J by 7 bases, and 18 bases separated the two germline ends. The CDR3 contains 14 residues. DNA of the CDR3: TGTGCCTGGAGCGCCCGGGGTTACAGGGCTGGCTACACCTTC. As protein: CAWSARGYRAGYTF. Complete variable domain (other parts from reference TRBV30 and TRBJ1-2): SQTIHQWPATLVQPVGSPLSLECTVEGTSNPNLYWYRQAAGRGLQLLFYSVGIGQISSEVPQNLSASRPQDRQFILSSKKLLLSDSGFYLCAWSARGYRAGYTFGSGTRLTVV.

The rearrangement links TRBV19 to TRBJ2-1, with D possibly TRBD2 on 5 matching bases. Looked up from germline, CDR1 is LNHDA and CDR2 is SQIVND (reference sequence). The CDR3 consists of 15 residues. V lost 1 base, J lost 2 bases, and 9 bases lay in between. CDR3 region: CASSIAGITYNEQFF. The CDR3 DNA follows: TGTGCCAGTAGTATAGCCGGGATAACCTACAATGAGCAGTTCTTC.

This chain joins TRBV7-2 and TRBJ2-1; TRBD2 matches at 7 bases. The CDR3 is made up of 15 amino acids. V lost 1 base and J lost 3; bases outside the gene matches: 3. The germline gives CDR1 SGHTA, CDR2 FQGNSA. CDR3 nucleotide sequence: TGTGCCAGCAGCTTAGGCGGGAGTAACTACAATGAGCAGTTCTTC. It codes for CASSLGGSNYNEQFF.

The chain carries TRBV27 and TRBJ2-7, with no clear D. The germline gives CDR1 MNHEY, CDR2 SMNVEV (reference sequence). The CDR3 is 13 amino acids. Trimming stripped 5 bases from V and 1 base from J, with 9 bases between. DNA for the CDR3: TGTGCCAGCAGTCCCTATGCTTCCTACGAGCAGTACTTC. Translating gives CASSPYASYEQYF.

This chain links TRBV12-5 with TRBJ2-7; TRBD1 might be the D (6 bases). The V gene's germline CDR1 is LGHNT and CDR2 FRNRAP. V was trimmed by 5 bases and J by 6 bases, leaving 8 bases between them. CDR3 length: 11 amino acids. The CDR3 is CASGGGSEQYF. The CDR3 DNA sequence: TGTGCTAGTGGTGGGGGCAGCGAGCAGTACTTC.

J is TRBJ2-3 and V is TRBV7-2; no reliable D call. V lost 5 bases and J 6 bases, leaving 9 bases between the germline ends. The germline CDR1 and CDR2 sequences are SGHTA and FQGNSA. There are 12 residues in the CDR3. The CDR3, as DNA: TGTGCCAGCAGCCGCCTCGGGGATACGCAGTATTTT. Translation: CASSRLGDTQYF.

V gene TRBV9 combines with J gene TRBJ2-5; TRBD1 matches 7 bases. Germline CDR1 is SGDLS and CDR2 is YYNGEE. CDR3 length: 14 amino acids. V was pared by 2 bases and J by 6 bases, with 7 bases of the junction left unmatched. The CDR3 DNA reads as TGTGCCAGCAGCGTGGGACAGTCTTCGCAGACCCAGTACTTC. This sequence encodes CASSVGQSSQTQYF.

This chain joins TRBV5-1 and TRBJ2-5, with 11 bases identical to TRBD1. The CDR3 contains 17 residues. The germline V gene has CDR1 SGHRS and CDR2 YFSETQ. With V trimmed by 3 bases and J by 5 bases, 12 bases remained unmatched. The CDR3 protein is CASSSAGTGGGEETQYF. In nucleotides, the CDR3 is TGCGCCAGCAGCTCGGCGGGGACAGGGGGTGGCGAGGAGACCCAGTACTTC.

V is TRBV5-4 and J is TRBJ1-2, with 9 bases matching TRBD1. V dropped 4 bases and J dropped 3; count of bases not matched to a gene: 1. The germline V gene encodes CDR1 SGHNT and CDR2 YYREEE (reference sequence). The CDR3 loop spans 13 amino acids. The CDR3 region has the DNA TGTGCCAGCAGCCGGGACAGGGACTATGGCTACACCTTC. It encodes CASSRDRDYGYTF.

The V and J genes are TRBV27 and TRBJ2-7; D call uncertain. Looked up from germline, CDR1 is MNHEY and CDR2 is SMNVEV (reference sequence). The CDR3 is made up of 16 amino acids. The ends were cut back, 5 bases at V and 3 bases at J, with 20 bases in the middle. The CDR3 sequence is CASSPLSVPPYYEQYF. The CDR3 nucleotides are TGTGCCAGCAGTCCCCTGAGCGTCCCCCCCTACTACGAGCAGTACTTC.

This clone was found once. The V call is TRBV5-4, the J call TRBJ2-5; D possibly corresponds to TRBD2 (5 bases). V was pared by 2 bases and J by 1 base, with 24 bases between. The length of the CDR3 is 19 residues. From germline, CDR1 is SGHNT and CDR2 YYREEE (reference sequence). The CDR3 DNA follows: TGTGCCAGCAGCTTCTATAGCTCGAGGGCCACCACCGCCCAAGAGACCCAGTACTTC. It specifies CASSFYSSRATTAQETQYF.

V gene TRBV9 combines with J gene TRBJ2-7; D remains unclear. Germline V CDR1 and CDR2: SGDLS, YYNGEE. V dropped 3 bases and J dropped 2 bases, with 9 bases sitting between them. The length of the CDR3 is 13 residues. The CDR3 bases are TGTGCCAGCAGCGCGGGTAAACCCTACGAGCAGTACTTC. It encodes CASSAGKPYEQYF.

The V gene is TRBV9, the J gene TRBJ2-2, with D uncertain. V lost 6 bases and J 6 bases, leaving 9 bases between the germline ends. The CDR3 spans 12 residues. The germline CDR1 and CDR2 sequences are SGDLS and YYNGEE. CDR3 sequence (DNA): TGTGCCAGCACCATGAGTCCCGGGGAGCTGTTTTTT. Protein product: CASTMSPGELFF.

The gene calls are TRBV30 and TRBJ2-4; 7 bases are a match to TRBD1. After removal of 3 bases from V and 1 base from J, the junction contained 6 bases not matched to a gene. CDR1 is GTSNPN and CDR2 is SVGIG in the germline V gene (reference sequence). The CDR3 length is 15 residues. CDR3 nucleotides: TGTGCCTGGAGCGTGCCGGGACAGGCCAAAAACATTCAGTACTTC. This translates into CAWSVPGQAKNIQYF.

The chain couples TRBV11-3 to TRBJ2-1, with TRBD2 matching over 8 bases. V was pared by 0 bases and J by 5 bases, with 3 bases of the junction left unmatched. Germline V gene data show CDR1 as SGHNT and CDR2 as YENEEA. The CDR3 is 15 residues long. DNA for the CDR3: TGTGCCAGCAGCTTAGATACTAGCGGAAACAATGAGCAGTTCTTC. This sequence encodes CASSLDTSGNNEQFF.

The gene calls are TRBV21-1 and TRBJ2-5; the table's TRBD2 call for D was not verified on the DNA. TRBV21-1 is given as a pseudogene. This CDR3 is 20 amino acids long. CDR3 in amino acids: CASSNDPGMGRAGIGETQYF. DNA of the CDR3: TGTGCCAGCAGCAACGATCCTGGGATGGGCAGAGCGGGAATTGGAGAGACCCAGTACTTC.

This sequence joins TRBV1 and TRBJ2-7; the table gives TRBD2 as D, unverified against the DNA. TRBV1 is a pseudogene. The CDR3 runs 18 residues. The CDR3 region is CTSSQEGTLAGGFYEQYF. DNA of the CDR3: TGCACCAGCAGCCAAGAGGGAACTTTAGCGGGGGGGTTCTACGAGCAGTACTTC.